The TCR beta chain described here comes from a study of post-analysis software for immune sequencing data. There are 11 residues in the CDR3. V was clipped by 8 bases and J by 13 bases, with 18 bases between them. CDR1 is SQVTM, CDR2 ANQGSEA, per germline. Details on this clonotype: What it binds is not known.

Unique molecular identifiers were carried by the TCR beta cDNA libraries. TCRdb redid the calling of the PCR reads with MiXCR, one entry per CDR3 protein. Here the sample spans around 700,000 distinct CDR3 sequences, around 60% being singletons. Study-wide findings and caveats: Five TRBV segments were significantly more frequent in patients than in controls. TRBV5-6, TRBV5-1 and TRBV20-1 were among these segments.

The TCR comes from a girl aged 2 to 9 with multiple sclerosis. Sequenced sample: blood. This chain uses TRBV29-1 with TRBJ2-4; D might be TRBD1 or TRBD2, each matching 5 bases. As DNA, the CDR3 is TGCAGCTTTGTACAGGTGGAGGAGCAGTACTTC. Protein product: CSFVQVEEQYF.